This passage covers 4 T cell receptor beta chains from one sample sequenced in a study of cytomegalovirus exposure and HLA in healthy donors. Primers: 60 Vbeta forward and 13 Jbeta reverse. Repertoires were generated with immunoSEQ multiplex PCR, while TCRdb's copy carries only in-frame clones and drops some. The sample includes about 140,000 clones, about 80% of them seen just once. The sample comprised PBMCs. Receptors originate from a man aged 25 to 40 in good health and CMV-seropositive.

The chain joins TRBV4-1 to TRBJ1-5; D not certain. Per germline, CDR1 MGHRA and CDR2 YSYEKL. Trimming stripped 1 base from V and 1 base from J, with 8 bases between. This CDR3 contains 15 residues. This chain's CDR3 is CASSQGAQSNQPQHF. CDR3 nucleotide sequence: TGCGCCAGCAGCCAAGGCGCACAGAGCAATCAGCCCCAGCATTTT.

This clone was counted between two and nine times. This chain connects TRBV25-1 to TRBJ1-5; D may be TRBD1 (6 bases). V gave up 4 bases and J gave up 3 bases, with 10 bases separating them. The CDR3 is 14 residues long. In germline, CDR1 is MGHDK, CDR2 SYGVNS. The CDR3 bases are TGTGCCAGCAGTGGCGGACAGTCCAATCAGCCCCAGCATTTT. It encodes CASSGGQSNQPQHF.

The chain combines TRBV11-2 with TRBJ1-2; perhaps TRBD1 as D (5 bases). Trimming left V 3 bases short and J 8 bases short, with 13 bases between. Germline V gene lookup returns CDR1 SGHAT and CDR2 FQNNGV. The CDR3 is 13 residues long. CDR3 bases: TGTGCCAGCAGCTTTTCCGGGGGTGGAGGCTACACCTTC. Protein sequence: CASSFSGGGGYTF.

The V gene is TRBV7-9, the J gene TRBJ1-2; a possible D gene is TRBD1 (6 bases). The CDR3 covers 13 residues. CDR1 is SEHNR and CDR2 is FQNEAQ in the germline V gene (reference sequence). V was clipped by 5 bases and J by 4 bases, with 11 bases between them. CDR3 amino acids: CASSPPQGYGYTF. The CDR3 DNA reads as TGTGCCAGCAGCCCACCACAGGGCTATGGCTACACCTTC.